The TCR beta chain under discussion was sequenced for a study of control samples from healthy donors and cancer patients. Germline V CDR1 and CDR2: LGHNT, FRNRAP. The CDR3 loop spans 16 amino acids. Trimming stripped 1 base from V and 10 bases from J, with 20 bases between. Using immunoSEQ multiplex PCR, the repertoire was profiled, and TCRdb retains in-frame clones only, with some absent. The table includes roughly 120,000 clones, nearly 95% detected once. Only one count was recorded for this clone. The sequence was collected from a man aged 30 to 45 in good health. Material: blood. The genes are TRBV12-5 and TRBJ2-1, with D perhaps assigned TRBD1 or TRBD2 (6 bases each). The CDR3 sequence is CASGLAGGSLGGEQFF. CDR3 DNA sequence: TGTGCTAGTGGTTTGGCTGGGGGGTCCCTGGGGGGCGAGCAGTTCTTC.